The next 5 T cell receptor beta chains were all read from a single sample in a study of sequential checkpoint blockade in melanoma. Repertoires were generated with immunoSEQ multiplex PCR, while TCRdb's copy carries only in-frame clones and drops some. The profile shows fewer than 35,000 clones, 65% to 90% of them singletons. Treatment described: randomized to nivolumab then ipilimumab (arm A) or the reverse (arm B). The starting material was CD8+ T cells sorted from blood (inferred from file names), obtained from a patient given nivolumab and ipilimumab in sequence. The receptors stem from a human donor with melanoma.

The rearrangement joins TRBV6-6 to TRBJ1-5; 9 nucleotides match TRBD1. Germline-derived CDR1 and CDR2 are MNHNY and SVGAGI (reference sequence). V shed 6 bases, J shed 8 bases, and the junction held 8 bases outside the gene matches. The CDR3 has 14 residues. The DNA of the CDR3 is TGTGCCAGCAGGCCCACAGGGGGCCGGGAGCCCCAGCATTTT. Encoded protein: CASRPTGGREPQHF.

The V call is TRBV28, the J call TRBJ1-5; weak D call: TRBD1 (6 bases). The germline gives CDR1 MDHEN, CDR2 SYDVKM. This CDR3 contains 14 residues. V shed 6 bases and J shed 4 bases, with 13 bases lying between them. CDR3 nucleotide sequence: TGTGCCAGCAGCGGAGACAGGTCGAATCAGCCCCAGCATTTT. This translates into CASSGDRSNQPQHF.

J is TRBJ2-5 and V is TRBV2, with 7 positions matching TRBD2. Germline CDR1 is SNHLY and CDR2 is FYNNEI. This CDR3 has 15 amino acids. V shed 2 bases and J 5 bases; nucleotides not matched to a gene: 8. CDR3 sequence reads: CASSEFAGVGETQYF. The CDR3 DNA is TGTGCCAGCAGTGAATTTGCGGGAGTGGGGGAGACCCAGTACTTC.

The chain is built from TRBV6-5 and TRBJ2-5; a weak D match, TRBD2 (5 bases). With 1 base removed from V and 5 bases from J, the gap between germline ends came to 17 bases. Germline CDR1 MNHEY, CDR2 SVGAGI. This CDR3 spans 16 amino acids. The CDR3: CASSYYPGSAEETQYF. The CDR3 DNA reads TGTGCCAGCAGTTACTACCCGGGGTCCGCGGAGGAGACCCAGTACTTC.

The chain links TRBV5-1 to TRBJ2-7, with D possibly being TRBD1 (5 bases). V lost 3 bases and J 6 bases, leaving 16 bases between the germline ends. The germline V gene has CDR1 SGHRS and CDR2 YFSETQ. CDR3 length: 14 amino acids. The chain's CDR3 is CASSSAFRVGEQYF. The CDR3 nucleotides are TGCGCCAGCAGCTCGGCATTCAGGGTTGGCGAGCAGTACTTC.